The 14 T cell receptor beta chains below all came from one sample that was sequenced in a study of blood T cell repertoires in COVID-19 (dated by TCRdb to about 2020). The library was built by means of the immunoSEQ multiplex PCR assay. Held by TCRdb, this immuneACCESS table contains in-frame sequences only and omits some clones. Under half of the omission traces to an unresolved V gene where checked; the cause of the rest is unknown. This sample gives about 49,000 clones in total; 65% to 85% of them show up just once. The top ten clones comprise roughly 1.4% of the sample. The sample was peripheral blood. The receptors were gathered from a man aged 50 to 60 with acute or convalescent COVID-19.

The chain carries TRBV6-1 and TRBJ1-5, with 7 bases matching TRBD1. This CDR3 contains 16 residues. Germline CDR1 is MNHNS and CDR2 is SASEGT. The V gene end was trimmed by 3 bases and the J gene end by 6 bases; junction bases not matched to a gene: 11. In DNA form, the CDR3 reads TGTGCCAGCAGTGACACGACAGGGTGGGGAGGTCAGCCCCAGCATTTT. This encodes CASSDTTGWGGQPQHF.

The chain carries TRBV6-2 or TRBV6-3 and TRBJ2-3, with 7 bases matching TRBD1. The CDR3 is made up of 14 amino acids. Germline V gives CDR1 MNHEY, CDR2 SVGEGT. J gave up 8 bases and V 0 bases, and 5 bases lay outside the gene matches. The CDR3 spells CASSYSLTGVTQYF. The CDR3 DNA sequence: TGTGCCAGCAGTTACTCGCTTACAGGGGTTACGCAGTATTTT.

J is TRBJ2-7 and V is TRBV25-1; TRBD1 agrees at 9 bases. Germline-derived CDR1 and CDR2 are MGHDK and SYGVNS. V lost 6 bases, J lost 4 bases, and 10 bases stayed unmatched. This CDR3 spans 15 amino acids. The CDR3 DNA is TGTGCCAGCAGCGATACAGGGGGCGCAAATTACGAGCAGTACTTC. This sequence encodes CASSDTGGANYEQYF.

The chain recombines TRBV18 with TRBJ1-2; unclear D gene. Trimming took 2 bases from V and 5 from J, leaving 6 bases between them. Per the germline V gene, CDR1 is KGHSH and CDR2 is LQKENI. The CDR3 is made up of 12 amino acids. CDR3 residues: CASSPSLYGYTF. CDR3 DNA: TGTGCCAGCTCACCATCACTGTATGGCTACACCTTC.

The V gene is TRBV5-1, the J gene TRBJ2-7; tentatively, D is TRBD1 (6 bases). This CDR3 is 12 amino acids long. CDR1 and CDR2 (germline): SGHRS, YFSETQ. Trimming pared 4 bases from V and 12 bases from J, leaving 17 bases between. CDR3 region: CASSTALGGAYF. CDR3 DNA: TGCGCCAGCAGCACAGCCCTAGGGGGAGCGTACTTC. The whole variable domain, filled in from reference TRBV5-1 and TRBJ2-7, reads KAGVTQTPRYLIKTRGQQVTLSCSPISGHRSVSWYQQTPGQGLQFLFEYFSETQRNKGNFPGRFSGRQFSNSRSEMNVSTLELGDSALYLCASSTALGGAYFGPGTRLTVT.

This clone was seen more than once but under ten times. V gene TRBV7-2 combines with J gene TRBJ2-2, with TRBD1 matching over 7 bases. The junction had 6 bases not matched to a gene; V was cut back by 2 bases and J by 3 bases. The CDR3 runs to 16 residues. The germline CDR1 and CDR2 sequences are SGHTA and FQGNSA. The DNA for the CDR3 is TGTGCCAGCAGCTTACGCGCGACAGGGCACACCGGGGAGCTGTTTTTT. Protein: CASSLRATGHTGELFF.

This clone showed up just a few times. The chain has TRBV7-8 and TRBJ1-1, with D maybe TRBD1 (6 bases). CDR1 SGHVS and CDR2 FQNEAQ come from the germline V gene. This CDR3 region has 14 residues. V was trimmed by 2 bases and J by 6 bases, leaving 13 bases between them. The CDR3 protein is CASSLQGQVSEAFF. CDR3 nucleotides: TGTGCCAGCAGCTTACAGGGGCAGGTCTCTGAAGCTTTCTTT. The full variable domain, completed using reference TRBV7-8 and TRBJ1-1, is GAGVSQSPRYKVAKRGQDVALRCDPISGHVSLFWYQQALGQGPEFLTYFQNEAQLDKSGLPSDRFFAERPEGSVSTLKIQRTQQEDSAVYLCASSLQGQVSEAFFGQGTRLTVV.

Here the CDR3 reads CASSVAQGAEAFF. The CDR3 coding sequence is TGTGCCAGCAGCGTAGCCCAGGGGGCCGAAGCTTTCTTT. The chain recombines TRBV9 with TRBJ1-1; TRBD1 matches at 8 bases. V lost 0 bases to trimming and J lost 8 bases; unmatched junction nucleotides: 3. The length of the CDR3 is 13 residues. CDR1 and CDR2 (germline): SGDLS, YYNGEE.

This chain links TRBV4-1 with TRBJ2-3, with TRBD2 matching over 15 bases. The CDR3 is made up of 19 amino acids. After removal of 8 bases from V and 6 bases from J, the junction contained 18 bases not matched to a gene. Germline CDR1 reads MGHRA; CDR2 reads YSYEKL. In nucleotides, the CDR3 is TGCGCCAGCCGCGGGACTAGCGGGGGGAAACTAGCCCTTGAGGATACGCAGTATTTT. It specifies CASRGTSGGKLALEDTQYF.

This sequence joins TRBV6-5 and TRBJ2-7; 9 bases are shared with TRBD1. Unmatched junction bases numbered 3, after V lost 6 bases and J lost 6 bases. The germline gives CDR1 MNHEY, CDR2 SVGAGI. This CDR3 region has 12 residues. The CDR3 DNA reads TGTGCCAGCAGGGGGACAGGGATCGAGCAGTACTTC. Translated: CASRGTGIEQYF.

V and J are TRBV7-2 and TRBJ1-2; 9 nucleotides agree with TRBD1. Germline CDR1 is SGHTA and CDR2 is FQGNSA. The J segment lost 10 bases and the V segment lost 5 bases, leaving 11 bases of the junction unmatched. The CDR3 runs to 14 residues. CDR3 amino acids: CASSQTGGSQIYTF. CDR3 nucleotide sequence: TGTGCCAGCAGCCAGACAGGGGGATCGCAGATCTACACCTTC. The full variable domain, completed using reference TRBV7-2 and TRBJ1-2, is GAGVSQSPSNKVTEKGKDVELRCDPISGHTALYWYRQSLGQGLEFLIYFQGNSAPDKSGLPSDRFSAERTGGSVSTLTIQRTQQEDSAVYLCASSQTGGSQIYTFGSGTRLTVV.

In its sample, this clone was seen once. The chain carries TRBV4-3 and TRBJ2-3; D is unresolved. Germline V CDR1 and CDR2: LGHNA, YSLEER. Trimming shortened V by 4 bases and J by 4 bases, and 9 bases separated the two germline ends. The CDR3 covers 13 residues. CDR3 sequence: CASSRSNADTQYF. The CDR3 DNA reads TGCGCCAGCAGCCGATCTAATGCAGATACGCAGTATTTT.

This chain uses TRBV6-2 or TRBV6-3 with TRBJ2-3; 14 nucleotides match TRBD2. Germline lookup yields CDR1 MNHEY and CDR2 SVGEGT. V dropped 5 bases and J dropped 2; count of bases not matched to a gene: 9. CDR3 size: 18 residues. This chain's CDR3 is CASSKRLAGGPSTDTQYF. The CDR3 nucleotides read TGTGCCAGCAGTAAAAGACTAGCGGGGGGGCCTTCCACAGATACGCAGTATTTT.

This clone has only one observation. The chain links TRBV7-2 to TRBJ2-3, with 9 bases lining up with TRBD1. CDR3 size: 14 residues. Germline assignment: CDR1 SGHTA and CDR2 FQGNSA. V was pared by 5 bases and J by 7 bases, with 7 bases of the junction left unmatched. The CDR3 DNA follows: TGTGCCAGCAGCCCCGGGACAGGGAGGCATACGCAGTATTTT. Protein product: CASSPGTGRHTQYF. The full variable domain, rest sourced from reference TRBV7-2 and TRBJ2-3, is GAGVSQSPSNKVTEKGKDVELRCDPISGHTALYWYRQSLGQGLEFLIYFQGNSAPDKSGLPSDRFSAERTGGSVSTLTIQRTQQEDSAVYLCASSPGTGRHTQYFGPGTRLTVL.